A single sample gave rise to the 24 T cell receptor beta chains below, sequenced in a study of blood T cell repertoires in COVID-19. Generated by immunoSEQ multiplex PCR, the TCRdb table keeps only in-frame clones and is missing some. Here the sample spans around 200,000 clones, over 75% being singletons. Specimen: peripheral blood. The receptors shown here come from a person aged 65 to 85 with COVID-19, enrolled during active disease.

V usage is TRBV5-1 and J usage is TRBJ1-4; D possibly corresponds to TRBD1 (5 bases). The V and J ends lost 0 bases and 7 bases respectively, with 16 bases between them. Germline values: CDR1 SGHRS, CDR2 YFSETQ. CDR3 size: 16 residues. The CDR3 sequence: CASSLEVFGGGEKLFF. The CDR3 nucleotides are TGCGCCAGCAGCTTGGAAGTTTTCGGGGGTGGTGAAAAACTGTTTTTT.

The chain is built from TRBV5-8 and TRBJ2-7, with D possibly TRBD2 on 6 matching bases. CDR3 length equals 14 residues. Looked up from germline, CDR1 is SGHTS and CDR2 is YDEGEE. Trimming took off 2 bases at V and 5 bases at J, with 14 bases between the two ends. CDR3: CASSFGFPGDEQYF. As DNA, the CDR3 is TGTGCCAGCAGCTTTGGGTTTCCGGGGGACGAGCAGTACTTC.

In DNA form, the CDR3 reads TGCGCCAGCAGCCAAATTGACAGGGTTCACACTGAAGCTTTCTTT. It is translated as CASSQIDRVHTEAFF. The V gene is TRBV4-1, the J gene TRBJ1-1; 7 bases map to TRBD1. Germline trimming cut 2 bases from V and 3 bases from J; bases unmatched to any gene: 6. This CDR3 region has 15 residues. Germline CDR1 and CDR2: MGHRA and YSYEKL.

Many counts were recorded for this clone. V usage is TRBV19 and J usage is TRBJ2-7, with a weak D call TRBD2 (7 bases). CDR1 is LNHDA and CDR2 is SQIVND in the germline V gene (reference sequence). V lost 5 bases to trimming and J lost 1 base, with 27 bases between them. The CDR3 length is 19 residues. The CDR3 DNA is TGTGCCAGTAGTTCGCGGGGGTTCGGCTCGACAGGTTCATCCTACGAGCAGTACTTC. Translation gives CASSSRGFGSTGSSYEQYF.

The rearrangement uses TRBV28 and TRBJ2-5, with 7 positions matching TRBD2. The V gene end was trimmed by 6 bases and the J gene end by 14 bases; junction bases not matched to a gene: 12. CDR1 and CDR2 (germline): MDHEN, SYDVKM. The CDR3 extends over 12 amino acids. CDR3 in DNA: TGTGCCAGCAGAGCCCAGGGACTACCCTACTACTTC. Protein: CASRAQGLPYYF.

The genes are TRBV3-1 (or the pseudogene TRBV3-2) and TRBJ1-5; no clear D. V was shortened by 6 bases and J by 5 bases, with 11 bases between the two germline ends. Looked up from germline, CDR1 is LGHDT and CDR2 is YNNKEL (reference sequence). The CDR3 extends over 13 amino acids. The CDR3 here is CASSQRRDQPQHF. DNA for the CDR3: TGTGCCAGCAGTCAGCGGAGGGATCAGCCCCAGCATTTT.

J is TRBJ2-1 and V is TRBV7-2, with TRBD2 matching over 10 bases. Trimming at V came to 5 bases and at J to 9 bases, leaving 10 bases not matched to a gene. From germline, CDR1 is SGHTA and CDR2 FQGNSA. The CDR3 totals 15 residues. The CDR3 sequence is CASSPPSGRVGEQFF. The CDR3 DNA follows: TGTGCCAGCAGCCCACCCAGCGGGAGGGTCGGTGAGCAGTTCTTC.

The V call is TRBV6-2 or TRBV6-3, the J call TRBJ2-1; no firm D call. Trimming cost V 2 bases and J 0 bases, with 8 bases left between them. The CDR3 has 15 amino acids. CDR1 is MNHEY and CDR2 is SVGEGT in the germline V gene. In nucleotides, the CDR3 is TGTGCCAGCAGTTACGCGTCGAGCTCCTACAATGAGCAGTTCTTC. This translates into CASSYASSSYNEQFF.

The genes are TRBV6-5 and TRBJ1-1, with TRBD1 identical over 9 bases. The CDR3 contains 14 residues. After removal of 8 bases from V and 5 bases from J, the junction contained 9 bases not matched to a gene. Germline V gives CDR1 MNHEY, CDR2 SVGAGI. For the CDR3, the DNA is TGTGCCAGCGCCATGGGACAGGGCGGGACTGAAGCTTTCTTT. It is translated as CASAMGQGGTEAFF.

Turning to this clone: An end of the junction differs from the germline gene, which may be a read error. This chain joins TRBV7-8 and TRBJ1-2, with 7 bases lining up with TRBD1. The germline V gene encodes CDR1 SGHVS and CDR2 FQNEAQ. The CDR3 has 13 amino acids. The CDR3 DNA reads as TGTGCCAGCAGCCGGGCCAGGACAGGACGCTCCGCCTTC. It yields the protein CASSRARTGRSAF.

This clone has only one observation. This sequence joins TRBV11-3 and TRBJ2-1, with D perhaps TRBD1 (6 bases). V shed 1 base and J shed 5 bases, with 9 bases lying between them. The CDR3 runs 14 residues. Germline assignment: CDR1 SGHNT and CDR2 YENEEA. The CDR3 DNA reads as TGTGCCAGCAGCTTAGGGGGACAAAACAATGAGCAGTTCTTC. Translated, it gives CASSLGGQNNEQFF. The full variable domain, in which reference TRBV11-3 and TRBJ2-1 provide the parts outside the CDR3, is EAGVVQSPRYKIIEKKQPVAFWCNPISGHNTLYWYLQNLGQGPELLIRYENEEAVDDSQLPKDRFSAERLKGVDSTLKIQPAELGDSAVYLCASSLGGQNNEQFFGPGTRLTVL.

The rearrangement joins TRBV11-2 to TRBJ2-3, with a weak D call TRBD1 (5 bases). V lost 7 bases and J 4 bases, leaving 12 bases between the germline ends. The CDR3 consists of 13 residues. Germline V gene data show CDR1 as SGHAT and CDR2 as FQNNGV. CDR3 residues: CASNRRLADTQYF. The CDR3 nucleotides are TGTGCCAGCAACAGGCGGTTGGCAGATACGCAGTATTTT.

The J gene is TRBJ2-7, the V gene TRBV6-1; 11 bases match TRBD2. V shed 3 bases and J 4 bases; nucleotides not matched to a gene: 5. CDR1 and CDR2 (germline): MNHNS, SASEGT. The CDR3 sequence is 15 residues long. The DNA of the CDR3 is TGTGCCAGCAGTGAGTTCACTAGCGGGGGTTACGAGCAGTACTTC. Encoded protein: CASSEFTSGGYEQYF.

A few counts support this clone. The V call is TRBV20-1, the J call TRBJ1-3; no reliable D call. The CDR3 is 11 residues long. Trimming left V 6 bases short and J 4 bases short, with 7 bases between. CDR1 DFQATT and CDR2 SNEGSKA come from the germline V gene (reference sequence). For the CDR3, the DNA is TGCAGTGCCCCCCTGGGAAACACCATATATTTT. Protein sequence: CSAPLGNTIYF.

This rearrangement joins TRBV11-3 to TRBJ2-5; TRBD2 might be the D (5 bases). The V and J ends lost 3 bases and 5 bases respectively, with 16 bases between them. The germline V gene encodes CDR1 SGHNT and CDR2 YENEEA. This CDR3 region has 15 residues. In DNA form, the CDR3 reads TGTGCCAGCAGCTTTTCCAGTGGGAGTGCGGAGACCCAGTACTTC. Its translation is CASSFSSGSAETQYF.

The chain has TRBV15 and TRBJ1-2, with D possibly matching TRBD1 (6 bases). The germline CDR1 and CDR2 sequences are LNHNV and YYDKDF (reference sequence). CDR3 length equals 15 residues. Trimming removed 1 base at V and 0 bases at J, with 9 bases between. CDR3 in DNA: TGTGCCACCAGCAGAGCTGGGACACCTAACTATGGCTACACCTTC. It specifies CATSRAGTPNYGYTF. The variable domain in full, with the rest retrieved from reference TRBV15 and TRBJ1-2, is DAMVIQNPRYQVTQFGKPVTLSCSQTLNHNVMYWYQQKSSQAPKLLFHYYDKDFNNEADTPDNFQSRRPNTSFCFLDIRSPGLGDTAMYLCATSRAGTPNYGYTFGSGTRLTVV.

The rearrangement links TRBV6-2 or TRBV6-3 to TRBJ2-5; 8 bases are a match to TRBD1. The J segment lost 5 bases and the V segment lost 2 bases, leaving 4 bases of the junction unmatched. The CDR3 is made up of 14 amino acids. From germline, CDR1 is MNHEY and CDR2 SVGEGT. As DNA, the CDR3 is TGTGCCAGCAGTTACCAGGACAGGGTGGAGACCCAGTACTTC. It codes for CASSYQDRVETQYF.

V is TRBV24-1 and J is TRBJ2-1, with D perhaps TRBD2 (6 bases). This CDR3 region has 14 residues. Per the germline V gene, CDR1 is KGHDR and CDR2 is SFDVKD. Between the trimmed V and J ends, which lost 2 bases and 7 bases, there was a span of 11 bases. The CDR3: CATSDSGTSNEQFF. The CDR3 nucleotides read TGTGCCACCAGTGATTCAGGGACTTCGAATGAGCAGTTCTTC.

The rearrangement uses TRBV19 and TRBJ1-5; TRBD1 agrees at 8 bases. The CDR3 consists of 15 residues. Germline CDR1 LNHDA, CDR2 SQIVND (reference sequence). V lost 3 bases to trimming and J lost 5 bases; unmatched junction nucleotides: 6. The CDR3 is CASSIEGQAYQPQHF. CDR3 coding DNA: TGTGCCAGTAGTATTGAGGGACAGGCTTATCAGCCCCAGCATTTT.

Remarks on this clone: The sample carries other DNA sequences with the same CDR3. This sequence joins TRBV6-2 or TRBV6-3 and TRBJ2-5; D unclear. Germline lookup yields CDR1 MNHEY and CDR2 SVGEGT. V was cut by 2 bases and J by 5 bases, with 3 bases left in between. The length of the CDR3 is 11 residues. The CDR3 is CASSYPETQYF. CDR3 DNA sequence: TGTGCCAGCAGTTACCCGGAGACCCAGTACTTC.

This chain uses TRBV7-9 with TRBJ1-5, with 9 bases identical to TRBD1. CDR1 SEHNR and CDR2 FQNEAQ come from the germline V gene (reference sequence). Trimming cost V 2 bases and J 7 bases; bases outside gene matches: 12. This CDR3 region has 17 residues. The CDR3 region has the DNA TGTGCCAGCAGCTTATCCATGGGACAGGGAAGGGGACAGCCCCAGCATTTT. It encodes CASSLSMGQGRGQPQHF.

The chain carries TRBV24-1 and TRBJ2-3, with 10 nucleotides matching TRBD2. Germline values: CDR1 KGHDR, CDR2 SFDVKD. The CDR3 has 17 residues. The junction had 7 bases not matched to a gene; V was cut back by 5 bases and J by 0 bases. CDR3 sequence: CATSAVWTSGSTDTQYF. In DNA, the CDR3 is TGTGCCACCAGTGCCGTATGGACTAGCGGCAGCACAGATACGCAGTATTTT.

V gene TRBV27 combines with J gene TRBJ1-1, with TRBD1 matching 8 bases. Germline trimming cut 7 bases from V and 5 bases from J; bases unmatched to any gene: 6. Germline CDR1 reads MNHEY; CDR2 reads SMNVEV (reference sequence). The CDR3 totals 13 residues. CDR3 loop: CASKQTGGTEAFF. The CDR3 DNA follows: TGTGCCAGCAAGCAAACAGGGGGAACTGAAGCTTTCTTT.

In its sample, this clone was seen once. The chain links TRBV7-2 to TRBJ1-2, with D possibly TRBD1 on 6 matching bases. Germline CDR1 and CDR2: SGHTA and FQGNSA. V was shortened by 8 bases and J by 7 bases, with 17 bases between the two germline ends. The length of the CDR3 is 13 residues. The CDR3 DNA sequence: TGTGCCAGCCTCTCGACAGGCCCGGGTGGCTACACCTTC. This codes for CASLSTGPGGYTF.